These 2 T cell receptor beta chains were sequenced from one sample in a study of T cells after yellow fever vaccination. TCRdb reprocessed the 5' RACE reads via MiXCR and lists one record per CDR3 protein. The sample contains about 260,000 distinct CDR3 sequences, 3.6% of which appear only once. Sequencing was performed on PBMCs, taken 15 days after the yellow fever booster vaccination. These receptors originate from a man younger than 35 who received the YFV17D yellow fever vaccine.

This clonotype was seen at least ten times. The rearrangement links TRBV12-3 or TRBV12-4 to TRBJ2-1; perhaps D is TRBD1 or TRBD2 (5 bases each). This CDR3 region has 14 residues. The V end was cut by 3 bases, the J end by 8 bases, with 14 bases between. The CDR3 here is CASSLGTLGDEQFF. The CDR3 DNA follows: TGTGCCAGCAGTTTGGGCACCCTGGGGGATGAGCAGTTCTTC.

The sample holds many counts of this clonotype. CDR3 bases: TGCAGCGTCCAAGACAGGCACCATCGAGATGGCTACACCTTC. This sequence encodes CSVQDRHHRDGYTF. The rearrangement links TRBV29-1 to TRBJ1-2; perhaps TRBD1 as D (6 bases). Germline V CDR1 and CDR2: SQVTM, ANQGSEA. V was cut by 6 bases and J by 6 bases, with 20 bases left in between. There are 14 residues in the CDR3.